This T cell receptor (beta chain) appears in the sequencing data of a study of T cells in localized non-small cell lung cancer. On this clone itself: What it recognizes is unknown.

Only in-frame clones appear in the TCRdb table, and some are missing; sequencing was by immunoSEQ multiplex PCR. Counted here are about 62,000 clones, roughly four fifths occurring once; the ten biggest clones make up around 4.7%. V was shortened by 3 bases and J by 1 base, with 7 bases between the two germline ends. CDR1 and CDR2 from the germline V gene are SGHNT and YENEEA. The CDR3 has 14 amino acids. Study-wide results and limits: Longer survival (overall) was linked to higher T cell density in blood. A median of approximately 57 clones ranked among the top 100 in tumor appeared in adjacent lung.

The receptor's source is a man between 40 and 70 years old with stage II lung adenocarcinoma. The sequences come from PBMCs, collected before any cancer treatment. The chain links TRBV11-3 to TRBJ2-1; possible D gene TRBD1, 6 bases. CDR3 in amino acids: CASSLGASYNEQFF. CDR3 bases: TGTGCCAGCAGCTTGGGGGCTTCCTACAATGAGCAGTTCTTC.